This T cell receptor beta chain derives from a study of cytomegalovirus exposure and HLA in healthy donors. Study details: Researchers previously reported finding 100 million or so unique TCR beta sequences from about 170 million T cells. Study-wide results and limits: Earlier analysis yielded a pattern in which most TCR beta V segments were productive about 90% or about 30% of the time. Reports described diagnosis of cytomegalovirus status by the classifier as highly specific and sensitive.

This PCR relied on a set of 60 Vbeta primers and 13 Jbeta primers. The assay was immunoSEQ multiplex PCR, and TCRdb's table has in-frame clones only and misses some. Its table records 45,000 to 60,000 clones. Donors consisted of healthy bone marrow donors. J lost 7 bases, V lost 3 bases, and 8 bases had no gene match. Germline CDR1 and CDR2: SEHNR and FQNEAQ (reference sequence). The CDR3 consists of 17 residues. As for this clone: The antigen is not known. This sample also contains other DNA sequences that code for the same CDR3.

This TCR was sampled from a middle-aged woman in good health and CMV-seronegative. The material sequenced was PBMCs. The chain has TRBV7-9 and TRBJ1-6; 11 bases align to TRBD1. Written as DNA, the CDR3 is TGTGCCAGCAGCTTGGGACAGGGGGGTTCGGTCAATTCACCCCTCCACTTT. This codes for CASSLGQGGSVNSPLHF. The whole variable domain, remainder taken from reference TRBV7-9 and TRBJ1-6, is DTGVSQNPRHKITKRGQNVTFRCDPISEHNRLYWYRQTLGQGPEFLTYFQNEAQLEKSRLLSDRFSAERPKGSFSTLEIQRTEQGDSAMYLCASSLGQGGSVNSPLHFGNGTRLTVT.